A selection of T cell receptor beta chains follows, all from one sample in a study of cytomegalovirus exposure and HLA in healthy donors. Profiled with immunoSEQ multiplex PCR; TCRdb holds only in-frame clones, not every one. The sample consists of 80,000 to 100,000 clones, around 70% of them appearing once. The material sequenced was PBMCs. The receptors were sampled from a female donor in good health and CMV-seronegative. The CDR3 runs from the conserved cysteine through the conserved F or W. Each record gives: clone size, J gene, D gene, V gene, CDR3 length, CDR3 DNA, CDR3 protein. D genes are given only for firm matches. Size is omitted from some rows. Given values are once, few, many or a class for expanded clones.

size: .; J: TRBJ2-1; D: .; V: TRBV19; length: 11; DNA: TGTGCCAGTAGTCGTAAATATGAGCAGTTCTTC; CDR3: CASSRKYEQFF
size: .; J: TRBJ2-3; D: .; V: TRBV5-1; length: 15; DNA: TGCGCCAGCAGACAGGACCCGAGAAGTACAGATACGCAGTATTTT; CDR3: CASRQDPRSTDTQYF
size: few; J: TRBJ2-7; D: TRBD2; V: TRBV5-6; length: 13; DNA: TGTGCCAGCAGCTTCGGGGGGAACAGCGAGCAGTACTTC; CDR3: CASSFGGNSEQYF
size: .; J: TRBJ2-2; D: TRBD2; V: TRBV19; length: 18; DNA: TGTGCCAGTAGTATCCCCCTCCCGAGCGGGAGAGGGTCCGGGGAGCTGTTTTTT; CDR3: CASSIPLPSGRGSGELFF
size: .; J: TRBJ2-7; D: TRBD1; V: TRBV5-4; length: 15; DNA: TGTGCCAGCAGCACGGGACAGAGATCAACCTACGAGCAGTACTTC; CDR3: CASSTGQRSTYEQYF
size: few; J: TRBJ2-7; D: TRBD2; V: TRBV2; length: 15; DNA: TGTGCCAGCAGTGAATCGGGGGGGCCCTTCTACGAGCAGTACTTC; CDR3: CASSESGGPFYEQYF
size: .; J: TRBJ1-4; D: .; V: TRBV30; length: 15; DNA: TGTGCCTGGAGACTGCAGGGGCGGACTAATGAAAAACTGTTTTTT; CDR3: CAWRLQGRTNEKLFF
size: .; J: TRBJ1-1; D: .; V: TRBV29-1; length: 14; DNA: TGCAGCGTTGATCCCACAGGGCTGAACACTGAAGCTTTCTTT; CDR3: CSVDPTGLNTEAFF
size: few; J: TRBJ2-1; D: TRBD2; V: TRBV10-1; length: 17; DNA: TGCGCCAGCAGTGAAGGTCTACTAGCGGGAGTGTCCAATGAGCAGTTCTTC; CDR3: CASSEGLLAGVSNEQFF
size: .; J: TRBJ1-1; D: TRBD1; V: TRBV6-1; length: 16; DNA: TGTGCCAGCAGTGCGCGGGACAGGGAAGGGTACACTGAAGCTTTCTTT; CDR3: CASSARDREGYTEAFF
size: .; J: TRBJ1-4; D: TRBD1; V: TRBV28; length: 14; DNA: TGTGCCAGCAGCCTGAGGGGGCTTAATGAAAAACTGTTTTTT; CDR3: CASSLRGLNEKLFF
size: few; J: TRBJ1-1; D: .; V: TRBV5-1; length: 14; DNA: TGCGCCAGCAGCTTGGGGCAGGCGAACACTGAAGCTTTCTTT; CDR3: CASSLGQANTEAFF
size: .; J: TRBJ2-7; D: .; V: TRBV10-3; length: 15; DNA: TGTGCCATCAGTGGGGGGCTTGGGAGCTCCTACGAGCAGTACTTC; CDR3: CAISGGLGSSYEQYF
size: .; J: TRBJ1-3; D: TRBD1; V: TRBV30; length: 18; DNA: TGTGCCTGGAGCGATAATGCCCGACAGGGGGCCAGTGGAAACACCATATATTTT; CDR3: CAWSDNARQGASGNTIYF
size: .; J: TRBJ2-7; D: TRBD2; V: TRBV12-5; length: 15; DNA: TGTGCTAGTGGTTTGGCCCGACTAGCGAGGTACGAGCAGTACTTC; CDR3: CASGLARLARYEQYF
size: .; J: TRBJ1-5; D: TRBD1; V: TRBV19; length: 16; DNA: TGTGCCAGTAGGGACAGGGCCGGGTATAGCAATCAGCCCCAGCATTTT; CDR3: CASRDRAGYSNQPQHF
size: .; J: TRBJ1-1; D: .; V: TRBV28; length: 15; DNA: TGTGCCAGCAGTTTATGGAGGCAGGGGAACACTGAAGCTTTCTTT; CDR3: CASSLWRQGNTEAFF
size: .; J: TRBJ2-7; D: .; V: TRBV7-9; length: 13; DNA: TGTGCCAGCAGCTCTAGTCCTTCCTACGAGCAGTACTTC; CDR3: CASSSSPSYEQYF
size: .; J: TRBJ1-1; D: TRBD1; V: TRBV10-2; length: 18; DNA: TGCGCCAGCAGTGAGCCGGGACAGGGTGTGGGGATGAACACTGAAGCTTTCTTT; CDR3: CASSEPGQGVGMNTEAFF
size: .; J: TRBJ2-3; D: TRBD2; V: TRBV7-9; length: 18; DNA: TGTGCCAGCAGCCAACAAAGGACTAGCGGTCGCCTCACAGATACGCAGTATTTT; CDR3: CASSQQRTSGRLTDTQYF
size: .; J: TRBJ2-1; D: TRBD1; V: TRBV5-4; length: 15; DNA: TGTGCCAGCAGCTCGGACAGGGGGCGTATCAATGAGCAGTTCTTC; CDR3: CASSSDRGRINEQFF
size: .; J: TRBJ2-3; D: TRBD1; V: TRBV19; length: 18; DNA: TGTGCCAGTAAGATCGGGACAGGGGCACAGATCGGCACAGATACGCAGTATTTT; CDR3: CASKIGTGAQIGTDTQYF
size: .; J: TRBJ2-7; D: TRBD1; V: TRBV6-1; length: 15; DNA: TGTGCCAGCAGTGCCCCCAGGGACAGGGAGCACGAGCAGTACTTC; CDR3: CASSAPRDREHEQYF
size: .; J: TRBJ1-1; D: TRBD1; V: TRBV5-6; length: 15; DNA: TGTGCCAGCAGCTTGGGACAGGGTTTTTTCACTGAAGCTTTCTTT; CDR3: CASSLGQGFFTEAFF
size: .; J: TRBJ2-7; D: TRBD2; V: TRBV11-3; length: 17; DNA: TGTGCCAGCAGCCCCAGGACTAGCGGGGTTCCCGTTTACGAGCAGTACTTC; CDR3: CASSPRTSGVPVYEQYF
size: .; J: TRBJ1-4; D: .; V: TRBV30; length: 12; DNA: TGTGCCTGGGGAAGAGGAAGGGAAAAACTGTTTTTT; CDR3: CAWGRGREKLFF
size: .; J: TRBJ1-1; D: TRBD1; V: TRBV19; length: 12; DNA: TGTGCCAGTAGTTTCAGACAGGGGGAAGCTTTCTTT; CDR3: CASSFRQGEAFF
size: .; J: TRBJ1-1; D: .; V: TRBV28; length: 15; DNA: TGTGCCAGCAGTACAGCCGGCCGGAGGTTCACTGAAGCTTTCTTT; CDR3: CASSTAGRRFTEAFF
size: .; J: TRBJ1-5; D: TRBD1; V: TRBV2; length: 13; DNA: TGTGCCAGCCGAACGACAGGGAATCAGCCCCAGCATTTT; CDR3: CASRTTGNQPQHF
size: once; J: TRBJ2-7; D: .; V: TRBV7-8; length: 13; DNA: TGTGCCAGCAGCTTAGACACCCTCTACGAGCAGTACTTC; CDR3: CASSLDTLYEQYF
size: few; J: TRBJ1-1; D: TRBD1; V: TRBV18; length: 14; DNA: TGTGCCAGCTTGGGACAGAACATAAACACTGAAGCTTTCTTT; CDR3: CASLGQNINTEAFF
size: .; J: TRBJ2-3; D: .; V: TRBV10-1; length: 15; DNA: TGCGCCAGCAGTGAGGGAGGGATAGAGGCAGATACGCAGTATTTT; CDR3: CASSEGGIEADTQYF
size: once; J: TRBJ1-1; D: TRBD1; V: TRBV12-5; length: 16; DNA: TGTGCTAGTGACCAAACAGGGGGACTCCGGAACACTGAAGCTTTCTTT; CDR3: CASDQTGGLRNTEAFF
size: .; J: TRBJ2-5; D: .; V: TRBV5-1; length: 15; DNA: TGCGCCAGCAGCTTGGGGGTACAGAAACAAGAGACCCAGTACTTC; CDR3: CASSLGVQKQETQYF
size: .; J: TRBJ2-7; D: .; V: TRBV10-2; length: 13; DNA: TGCGCCAGCAGTAACCAGGGGTGGAACGAGCAGTACTTC; CDR3: CASSNQGWNEQYF
size: .; J: TRBJ1-4; D: TRBD1; V: TRBV27; length: 16; DNA: TGTGCCAGCAGTCTGAATACAGGGGGCGTATCAGAAAAACTGTTTTTT; CDR3: CASSLNTGGVSEKLFF
size: once; J: TRBJ1-1; D: TRBD1; V: TRBV2; length: 13; DNA: TGTGCCAGCAGAATGGACAGGGGAACTGAAGCTTTCTTT; CDR3: CASRMDRGTEAFF
size: few; J: TRBJ2-1; D: TRBD2; V: TRBV5-1; length: 16; DNA: TGCGCCAGCAGCCGGACTAGCGGGGGTGGTTACAATGAGCAGTTCTTC; CDR3: CASSRTSGGGYNEQFF
size: .; J: TRBJ1-1; D: .; V: TRBV6-6; length: 16; DNA: TGTGCCAGCAGTTACGCCGTCAGGCCCTTGGGCACTGAAGCTTTCTTT; CDR3: CASSYAVRPLGTEAFF
size: .; J: TRBJ1-1; D: TRBD1; V: TRBV28; length: 15; DNA: TGTGCCAGCAGTTTAACCGGGACAGAAAACACTGAAGCTTTCTTT; CDR3: CASSLTGTENTEAFF
size: .; J: TRBJ2-7; D: .; V: TRBV11-3; length: 16; DNA: TGTGCCAGCAGCTTAGGGGCACCTGTGCCGGTCGACGAGCAGTACTTC; CDR3: CASSLGAPVPVDEQYF
size: .; J: TRBJ2-7; D: TRBD1; V: TRBV10-3; length: 15; DNA: TGTGCCATCAGTGAGACGGACAGGGGTTCCTACGAGCAGTACTTC; CDR3: CAISETDRGSYEQYF
size: .; J: TRBJ2-7; D: TRBD2; V: TRBV15; length: 14; DNA: TGTGCCACCAGCAGTAGCGGGGGGCCCTACGAGCAGTACTTC; CDR3: CATSSSGGPYEQYF
size: .; J: TRBJ1-1; D: TRBD1; V: TRBV10-3; length: 18; DNA: TGTGCCATCAGTGAGTCCCCGCTGAAGACAGGGGTGAACACTGAAGCTTTCTTT; CDR3: CAISESPLKTGVNTEAFF
size: .; J: TRBJ2-5; D: .; V: TRBV13; length: 18; DNA: TGTGCCAGCAGCTTAGGCCTAAACAGGGCACCTCAACAAGAGACCCAGTACTTC; CDR3: CASSLGLNRAPQQETQYF
size: .; J: TRBJ2-7; D: TRBD1; V: TRBV11-2; length: 15; DNA: TGTGCCAGCAGCCCTCCGACAGGGACACTCTACGAGCAGTACTTC; CDR3: CASSPPTGTLYEQYF
size: .; J: TRBJ2-7; D: .; V: TRBV10-3; length: 12; DNA: TGTGCCATCAGTGAGTCGGCGGGCCAGCAGTACTTC; CDR3: CAISESAGQQYF
size: .; J: TRBJ1-3; D: .; V: TRBV7-9; length: 15; DNA: TGTGCCAGCAGCTTCGGGGGGGGCTCTGGAAACACCATATATTTT; CDR3: CASSFGGGSGNTIYF
size: .; J: TRBJ1-5; D: .; V: TRBV28; length: 16; DNA: TGTGCCAGCAGTTTATCCGCAGGGGACAGCAATCAGCCCCAGCATTTT; CDR3: CASSLSAGDSNQPQHF
size: .; J: TRBJ2-7; D: .; V: TRBV2; length: 10; DNA: TGTGCCAGCTCCTTCTACGAGCAGTACTTC; CDR3: CASSFYEQYF
size: .; J: TRBJ2-1; D: .; V: TRBV30; length: 15; DNA: TGTGCCTGGACCAACGAGGGCCTAACATACAATGAGCAGTTCTTC; CDR3: CAWTNEGLTYNEQFF
size: .; J: TRBJ2-7; D: TRBD1; V: TRBV27; length: 15; DNA: TGTGCCAGCAGCCGATCGGGACAGAGCTCCTACGAGCAGTACTTC; CDR3: CASSRSGQSSYEQYF
size: .; J: TRBJ2-1; D: .; V: TRBV6-1; length: 15; DNA: TGTGCCAGCAAGGACGGGAGTGGCTCCTACAATGAGCAGTTCTTC; CDR3: CASKDGSGSYNEQFF